This T cell receptor (beta chain) was sequenced in a study of blood T cell repertoires in COVID-19. Study as a whole: The study drew acute and convalescent COVID-19 samples from the United States, Italy and Spain.

Using immunoSEQ multiplex PCR, the repertoire was profiled, and TCRdb retains in-frame clones only, with some absent. The table has about 19,000 clones, about 85% seen once. The CDR3 sequence is 16 residues long. The germline gives CDR1 SGHRS, CDR2 YFSETQ. Trimming cost V 4 bases and J 0 bases; bases outside gene matches: 6. The chain has TRBV5-1 and TRBJ2-2, with 7 bases fitting TRBD1. The sequenced sample was peripheral blood. The receptor was derived from a man aged 70-80 years with acute or convalescent COVID-19. CDR3: CASSDRVGANTGELFF. The CDR3 bases are TGCGCCAGCAGCGACAGGGTAGGGGCGAACACCGGGGAGCTGTTTTTT. Looking up the rest from reference TRBV5-1 and TRBJ2-2 gives the full variable domain: KAGVTQTPRYLIKTRGQQVTLSCSPISGHRSVSWYQQTPGQGLQFLFEYFSETQRNKGNFPGRFSGRQFSNSRSEMNVSTLELGDSALYLCASSDRVGANTGELFFGEGSRLTVL.